The 13 T cell receptor beta chains in this list originate from one sample, sequenced in a study of T cells in Graves' hyperthyroidism and ophthalmopathy (dated by TCRdb to between 2019 and 2020). The library was built by means of multiplex PCR. The sequencer listed for this sample is Illumina HiSeq 2000. The TCR beta CDR3 regions were amplified from the RNA transcripts. The TCR CDR3 was subjected to a first round of RT-PCR using the HTBI primer set and the Qiagen OneStep RT-PCR kit. The public reads were reprocessed in TCRdb via fastp at Q25 and MiXCR, keeping in-frame beta chains. CDR3 protein duplicates are merged, each entry listing the most common genes and DNA. For this sample the table gives a few hundred thousand distinct CDR3 sequences, of which roughly a sixth were detected only once. In total, the top ten clones hold less than 3.5% of the sample. The specimen sequenced was blood. The receptors shown here come from a woman in her 40s with Graves' ophthalmopathy.

V is TRBV30 and J is TRBJ2-3, with no clear D. Germline CDR1 and CDR2: GTSNPN and SVGIG (reference sequence). Trimming removed 0 bases at V and 5 bases at J, with 12 bases between. The CDR3 totals 14 residues. CDR3 DNA: TGTGCCTGGAGTGTAAGATTTGGGGTAGATACGCAGTATTTT. Its protein is CAWSVRFGVDTQYF.

On this clonotype itself: A much more abundant neighbour one base away suggests this may be a read error. This chain links TRBV7-9 with TRBJ2-2; 8 bases are a match to TRBD1. The junction had 4 bases not matched to a gene; V was cut back by 7 bases and J by 0 bases. The germline CDR1 and CDR2 sequences are SEHNR and FQNEAQ (reference sequence). CDR3 length: 15 residues. CDR3 sequence reads: CASTRTGTNTGELFF. The CDR3 region has the DNA TGTGCCAGCACCAGGACAGGGACGAACACCGGGGAGCTGTTTTTT.

This clonotype turned up a few times. The J gene is TRBJ2-3, the V gene TRBV24-1; TRBD2 might be the D (5 bases). CDR1 is KGHDR, CDR2 SFDVKD, per germline. The CDR3 is 12 residues long. V was cut by 5 bases and J by 6 bases, with 8 bases left in between. The CDR3 DNA sequence: TGTGCCACCAGTGGAGGCGGGGATACGCAGTATTTT. It specifies CATSGGGDTQYF.

This clonotype appeared many times. V usage is TRBV7-9 and J usage is TRBJ2-7, with D unclear. CDR3 length equals 14 residues. From germline, CDR1 is SEHNR and CDR2 FQNEAQ (reference sequence). V lost 5 bases and J lost 4, with 15 bases in between. CDR3 nucleotides: TGTGCCAGCAGCGATAATCTTTATGCGTACGAGCAGTACTTC. It specifies CASSDNLYAYEQYF.

This clonotype occurred a few times. The chain recombines TRBV15 with TRBJ1-1; D uncertain. The CDR3 is made up of 14 amino acids. Trimming pared 0 bases from V and 1 base from J, leaving 6 bases between. From germline, CDR1 is LNHNV and CDR2 YYDKDF (reference sequence). This CDR3 reads CATSRDRPNTEAFF. CDR3 sequence (DNA): TGTGCCACCAGCAGAGACAGACCGAACACTGAAGCTTTCTTT.

This clonotype occurred many times. The V call is TRBV2, the J call TRBJ2-2; D unclear. This CDR3 comprises 14 residues. CDR1 and CDR2 (germline): SNHLY, FYNNEI. Trimming took 6 bases from V and 5 from J, leaving 13 bases between them. CDR3 nucleotides: TGTGCCAGCAGCTGGACCAGTGATACCGGGGAGCTGTTTTTT. Its protein is CASSWTSDTGELFF.

V is TRBV6-1 and J is TRBJ2-3; possible D gene TRBD2, 6 bases. Germline CDR1 and CDR2: MNHNS and SASEGT. V lost 5 bases and J 1 base, leaving 16 bases between the germline ends. CDR3 size: 16 residues. In nucleotides, the CDR3 is TGTGCCAGCAGTTCCAGGTCGGGGGTTCGCACAGATACGCAGTATTTT. As protein: CASSSRSGVRTDTQYF.

The sample holds many counts of this clonotype. This chain uses TRBV2 with TRBJ2-3; no firm D call. Trimming left V 2 bases short and J 5 bases short, with 14 bases between. In germline, CDR1 is SNHLY, CDR2 FYNNEI. This CDR3 comprises 15 residues. CDR3 loop: CASSEMDPGGDTQYF. CDR3 in DNA: TGTGCCAGCAGTGAAATGGACCCGGGCGGAGATACGCAGTATTTT.

This clonotype was seen only a few times. The chain uses TRBV9 and TRBJ2-7; TRBD2 might be the D (6 bases). CDR1 and CDR2 from the germline V gene are SGDLS and YYNGEE. The CDR3 loop spans 13 amino acids. With 3 bases removed from V and 6 bases from J, the gap between germline ends came to 13 bases. The CDR3 loop reads CASSAGPGVEQYF. The CDR3 nucleotides read TGTGCCAGCAGCGCAGGACCGGGGGTCGAGCAGTACTTC. Full variable domain (outside the CDR3, taken from reference TRBV9 and TRBJ2-7): DSGVTQTPKHLITATGQRVTLRCSPRSGDLSVYWYQQSLDQGLQFLIQYYNGEERAKGNILERFSAQQFPDLHSELNLSSLELGDSALYFCASSAGPGVEQYFGPGTRLTVT.

The chain joins TRBV12-3 or TRBV12-4 to TRBJ2-2; TRBD2 agrees at 11 bases. The junction had 15 bases not matched to a gene; V was cut back by 6 bases and J by 6 bases. This CDR3 spans 18 amino acids. CDR3 sequence reads: CASRPGLAVGGGAGELFF. CDR3 in DNA: TGTGCCAGCAGGCCGGGACTAGCGGTGGGGGGTGGAGCCGGGGAGCTGTTTTTT.

The rearrangement joins TRBV20-1 to TRBJ2-7; TRBD1 aligns across 9 bases. The J segment lost 4 bases and the V segment lost 3 bases, leaving 10 bases of the junction unmatched. The CDR3 consists of 15 residues. CDR1 is DFQATT and CDR2 is SNEGSKA in the germline V gene (reference sequence). CDR3 loop: CSASGGPGQGYEQYF. The CDR3 nucleotides are TGCAGTGCTAGTGGAGGTCCGGGACAGGGTTACGAGCAGTACTTC.

This clonotype was seen a few times. This chain links TRBV2 with TRBJ2-2; maybe TRBD1 (6 bases). This CDR3 is built from 15 residues. CDR1 is SNHLY, CDR2 FYNNEI, per germline. With 6 bases removed from V and 7 bases from J, the gap between germline ends came to 18 bases. The CDR3 nucleotides read TGTGCCAGCAGGGAGACAGGCCTCTCGGGCGGGGAGCTGTTTTTT. This gives the protein CASRETGLSGGELFF.

This clonotype has just one count. The junction departs from germline at one end; a sequencing error may be responsible. The chain recombines TRBV3-1 with TRBJ2-5; 7 bases are shared with TRBD1. The germline gives CDR1 LGHDT, CDR2 YNNKEL (reference sequence). This CDR3 is built from 16 residues. Here the CDR3 reads CASSQTPDRVGETQYF. CDR3 in DNA: TGCGCCAGCAGCCAAACTCCCGACAGGGTTGGGGAGACCCAGTACTTC.